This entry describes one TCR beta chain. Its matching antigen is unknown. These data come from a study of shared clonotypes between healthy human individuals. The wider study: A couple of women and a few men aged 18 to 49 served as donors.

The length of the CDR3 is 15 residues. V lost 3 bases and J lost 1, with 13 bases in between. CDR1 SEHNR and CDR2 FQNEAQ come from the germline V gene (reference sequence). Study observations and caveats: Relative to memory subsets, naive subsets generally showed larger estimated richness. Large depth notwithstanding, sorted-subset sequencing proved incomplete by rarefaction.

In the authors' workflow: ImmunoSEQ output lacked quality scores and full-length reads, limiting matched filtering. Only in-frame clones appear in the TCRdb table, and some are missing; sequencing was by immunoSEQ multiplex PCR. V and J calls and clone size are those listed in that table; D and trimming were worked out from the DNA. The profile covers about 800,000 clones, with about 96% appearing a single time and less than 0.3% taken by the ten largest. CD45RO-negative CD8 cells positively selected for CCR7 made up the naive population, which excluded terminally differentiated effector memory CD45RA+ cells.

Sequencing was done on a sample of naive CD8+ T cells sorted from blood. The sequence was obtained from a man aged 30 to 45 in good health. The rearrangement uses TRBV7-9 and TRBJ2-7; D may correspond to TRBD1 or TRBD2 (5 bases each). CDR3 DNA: TGTGCCAGCAGCTTCTGGGAGCAGGGATCCTACGAGCAGTACTTC. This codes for CASSFWEQGSYEQYF.